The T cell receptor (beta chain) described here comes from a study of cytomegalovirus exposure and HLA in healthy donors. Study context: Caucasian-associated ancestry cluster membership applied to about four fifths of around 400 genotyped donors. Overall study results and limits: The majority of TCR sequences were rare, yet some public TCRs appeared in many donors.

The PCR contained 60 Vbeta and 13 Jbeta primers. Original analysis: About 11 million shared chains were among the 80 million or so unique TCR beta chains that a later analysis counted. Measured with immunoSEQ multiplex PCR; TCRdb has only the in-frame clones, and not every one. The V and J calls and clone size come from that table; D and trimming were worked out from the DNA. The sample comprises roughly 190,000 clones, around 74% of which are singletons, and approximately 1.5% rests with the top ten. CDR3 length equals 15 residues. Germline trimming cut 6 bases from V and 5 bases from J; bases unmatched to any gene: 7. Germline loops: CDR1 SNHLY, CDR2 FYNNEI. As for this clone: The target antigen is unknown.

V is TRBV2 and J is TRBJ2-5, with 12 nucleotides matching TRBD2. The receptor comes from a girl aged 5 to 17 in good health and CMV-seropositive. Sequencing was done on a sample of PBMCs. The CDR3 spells CASSSTSGGRETQYF. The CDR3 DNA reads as TGTGCCAGCAGCTCCACTAGCGGGGGGCGGGAGACCCAGTACTTC.